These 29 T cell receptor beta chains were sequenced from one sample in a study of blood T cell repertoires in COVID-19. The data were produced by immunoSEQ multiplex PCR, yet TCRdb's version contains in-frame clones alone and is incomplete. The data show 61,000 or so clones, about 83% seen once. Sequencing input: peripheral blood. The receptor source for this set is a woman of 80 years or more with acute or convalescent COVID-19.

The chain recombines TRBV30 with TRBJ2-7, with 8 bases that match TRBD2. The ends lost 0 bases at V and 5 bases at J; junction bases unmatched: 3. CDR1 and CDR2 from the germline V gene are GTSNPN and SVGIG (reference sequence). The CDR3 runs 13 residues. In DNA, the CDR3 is TGTGCCTGGAGTGTTGCGGGGGGCCACGAGCAGTACTTC. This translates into CAWSVAGGHEQYF.

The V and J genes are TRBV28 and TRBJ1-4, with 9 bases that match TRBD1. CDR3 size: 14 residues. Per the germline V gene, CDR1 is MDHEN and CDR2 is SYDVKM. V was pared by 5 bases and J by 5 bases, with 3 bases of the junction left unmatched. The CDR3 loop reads CASSQTGGNEKLFF. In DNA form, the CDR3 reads TGTGCCAGCAGTCAGACAGGGGGAAATGAAAAACTGTTTTTT.

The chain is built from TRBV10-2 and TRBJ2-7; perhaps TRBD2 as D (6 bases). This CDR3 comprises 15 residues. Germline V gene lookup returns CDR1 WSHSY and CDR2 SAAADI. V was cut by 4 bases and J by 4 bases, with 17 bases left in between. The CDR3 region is CASSALAGAGYEQYF. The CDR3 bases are TGCGCCAGCAGTGCCCTAGCTGGGGCGGGGTACGAGCAGTACTTC.

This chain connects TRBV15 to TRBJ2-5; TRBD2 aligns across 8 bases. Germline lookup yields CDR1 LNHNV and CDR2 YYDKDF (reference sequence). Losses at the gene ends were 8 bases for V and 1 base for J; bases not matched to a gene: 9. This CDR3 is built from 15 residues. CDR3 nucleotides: TGTGCCACCGTCGGGAGGGAGATAGGCCAAGAGACCCAGTACTTC. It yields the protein CATVGREIGQETQYF.

CDR3 sequence (DNA): TGTGCCAGCTCACCACAGAGCTCCTATAATTCACCCCTCCACTTT. As protein: CASSPQSSYNSPLHF. The chain links TRBV18 to TRBJ1-6; D call uncertain. Germline V gene sequence: CDR1 KGHSH, CDR2 LQKENI. This CDR3 is built from 15 residues. Trimming left V 1 base short and J 0 bases short, with 4 bases between.

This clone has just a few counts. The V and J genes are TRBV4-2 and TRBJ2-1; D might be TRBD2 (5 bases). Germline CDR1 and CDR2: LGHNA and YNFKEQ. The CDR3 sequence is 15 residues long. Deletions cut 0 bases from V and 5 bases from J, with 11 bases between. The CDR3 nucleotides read TGTGCCAGCAGCCAAGATCAGCGGACGAACAATGAGCAGTTCTTC. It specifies CASSQDQRTNNEQFF.

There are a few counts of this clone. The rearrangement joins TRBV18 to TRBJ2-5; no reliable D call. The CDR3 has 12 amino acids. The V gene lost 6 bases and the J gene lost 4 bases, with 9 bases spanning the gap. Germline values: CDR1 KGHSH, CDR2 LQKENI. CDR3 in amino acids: CASSPSRETQYF. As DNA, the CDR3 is TGTGCCAGCTCCCCTTCGAGAGAGACCCAGTACTTC.

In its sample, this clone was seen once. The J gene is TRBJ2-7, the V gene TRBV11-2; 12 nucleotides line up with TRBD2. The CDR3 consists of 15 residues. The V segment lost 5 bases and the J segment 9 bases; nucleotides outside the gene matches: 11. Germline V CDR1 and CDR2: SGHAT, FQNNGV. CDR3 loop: CASSLGLAGSPWQYF. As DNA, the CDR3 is TGTGCCAGCAGCCTCGGACTAGCGGGAAGTCCATGGCAGTACTTC.

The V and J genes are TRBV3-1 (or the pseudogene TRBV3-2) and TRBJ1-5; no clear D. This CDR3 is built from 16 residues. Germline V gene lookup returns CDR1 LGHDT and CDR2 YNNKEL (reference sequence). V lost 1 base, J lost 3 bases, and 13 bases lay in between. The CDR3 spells CASSQVPVKPNQPQHF. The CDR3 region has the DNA TGTGCCAGCAGCCAAGTACCAGTTAAACCCAATCAGCCCCAGCATTTT.

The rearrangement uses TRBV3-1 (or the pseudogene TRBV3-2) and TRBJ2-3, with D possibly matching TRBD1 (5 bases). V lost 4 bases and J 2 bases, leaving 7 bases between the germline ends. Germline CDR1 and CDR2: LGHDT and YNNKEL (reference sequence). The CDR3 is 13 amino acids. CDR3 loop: CASSPGYTDTQYF. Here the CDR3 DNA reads TGTGCCAGCAGCCCAGGGTACACAGATACGCAGTATTTT.

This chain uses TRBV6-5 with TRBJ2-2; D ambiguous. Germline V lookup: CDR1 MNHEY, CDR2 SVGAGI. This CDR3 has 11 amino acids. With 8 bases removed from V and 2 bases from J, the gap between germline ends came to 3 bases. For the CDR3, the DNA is TGTGCCAGCGGCAACACCGGGGAGCTGTTTTTT. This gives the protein CASGNTGELFF.

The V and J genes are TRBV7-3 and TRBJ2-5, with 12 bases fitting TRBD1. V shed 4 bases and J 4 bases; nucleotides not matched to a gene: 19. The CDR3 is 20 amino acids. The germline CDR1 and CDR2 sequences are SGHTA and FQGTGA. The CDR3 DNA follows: TGTGCCAGCAGCTCCCGGAAAGTGGGACAGGGGGCGAACAAGCGAGAGACCCAGTACTTC. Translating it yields CASSSRKVGQGANKRETQYF. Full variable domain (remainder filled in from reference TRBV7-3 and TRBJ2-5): GAGVSQTPSNKVTEKGKYVELRCDPISGHTALYWYRQSLGQGPEFLIYFQGTGAADDSGLPNDRFFAVRPEGSVSTLKIQRTERGDSAVYLCASSSRKVGQGANKRETQYFGPGTRLLVL.

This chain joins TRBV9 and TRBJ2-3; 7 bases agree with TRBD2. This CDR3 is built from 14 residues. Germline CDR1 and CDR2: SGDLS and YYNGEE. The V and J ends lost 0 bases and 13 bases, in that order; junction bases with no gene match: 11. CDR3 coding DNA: TGTGCCAGCAGCGTAGACCCCAAAGCGGGGAAAGAGTATTTT. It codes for CASSVDPKAGKEYF.

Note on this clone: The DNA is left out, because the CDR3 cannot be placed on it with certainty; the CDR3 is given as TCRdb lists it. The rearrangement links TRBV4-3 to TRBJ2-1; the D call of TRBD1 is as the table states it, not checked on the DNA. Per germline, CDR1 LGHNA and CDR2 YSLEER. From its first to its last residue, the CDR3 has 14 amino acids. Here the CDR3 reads CASSQDWAGGSEFF.

The CDR3 is CASSYGQGARAYGYTF. The DNA of the CDR3 is TGTGCCAGCAGTTACGGACAGGGGGCGAGGGCCTATGGCTACACCTTC. V gene TRBV6-2 or TRBV6-3 combines with J gene TRBJ1-2, with 11 bases identical to TRBD1. The CDR3 has 16 amino acids. CDR1 is MNHEY, CDR2 SVGEGT, per germline. V trimming: 2 bases; J trimming: 4 bases; junction bases outside the gene matches: 6.

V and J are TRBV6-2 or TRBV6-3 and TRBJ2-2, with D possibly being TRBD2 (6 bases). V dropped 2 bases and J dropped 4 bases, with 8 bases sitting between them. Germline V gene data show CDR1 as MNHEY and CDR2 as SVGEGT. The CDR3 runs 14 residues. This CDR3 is CASSYIGGTGELFF. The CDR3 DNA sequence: TGTGCCAGCAGTTACATCGGGGGCACCGGGGAGCTGTTTTTT.

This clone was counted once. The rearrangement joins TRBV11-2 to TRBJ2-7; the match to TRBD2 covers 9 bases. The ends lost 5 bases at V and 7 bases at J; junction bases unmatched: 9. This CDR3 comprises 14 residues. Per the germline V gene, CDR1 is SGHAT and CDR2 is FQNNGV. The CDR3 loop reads CASSRLAAAGEQYF. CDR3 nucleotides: TGTGCCAGCAGCCGACTAGCGGCAGCAGGAGAGCAGTACTTC.

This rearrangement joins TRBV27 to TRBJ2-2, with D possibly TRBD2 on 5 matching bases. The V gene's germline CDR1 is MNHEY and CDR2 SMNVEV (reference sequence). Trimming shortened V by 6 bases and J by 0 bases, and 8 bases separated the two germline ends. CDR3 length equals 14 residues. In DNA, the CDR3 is TGTGCCAGCAGCAGCGGATCGAACACCGGGGAGCTGTTTTTT. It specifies CASSSGSNTGELFF.

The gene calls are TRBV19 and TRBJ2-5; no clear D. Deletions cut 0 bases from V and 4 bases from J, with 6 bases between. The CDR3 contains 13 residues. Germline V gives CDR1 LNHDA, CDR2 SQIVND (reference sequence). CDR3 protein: CASSIDWRETQYF. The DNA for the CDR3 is TGTGCCAGTAGTATAGATTGGAGAGAGACCCAGTACTTC.

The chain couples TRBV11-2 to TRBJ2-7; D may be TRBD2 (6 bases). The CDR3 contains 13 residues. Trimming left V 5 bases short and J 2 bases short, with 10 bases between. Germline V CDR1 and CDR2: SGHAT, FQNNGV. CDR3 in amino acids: CASSLGLPYEQYF. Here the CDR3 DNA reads TGTGCCAGCAGCCTGGGACTGCCCTACGAGCAGTACTTC.

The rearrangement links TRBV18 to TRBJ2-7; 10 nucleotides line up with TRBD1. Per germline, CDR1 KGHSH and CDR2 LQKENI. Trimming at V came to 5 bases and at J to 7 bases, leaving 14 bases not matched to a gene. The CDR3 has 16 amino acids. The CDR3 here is CASSLGQGTLSREQYF. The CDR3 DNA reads TGTGCCAGCTCATTGGGACAGGGGACCCTCTCTCGGGAGCAGTACTTC.

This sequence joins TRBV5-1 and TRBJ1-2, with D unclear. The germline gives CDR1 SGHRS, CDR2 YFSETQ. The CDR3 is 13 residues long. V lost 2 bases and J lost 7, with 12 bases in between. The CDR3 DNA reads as TGCGCCAGCAGCTTAGTAACGGAGAGTGGCTACACCTTC. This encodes CASSLVTESGYTF.

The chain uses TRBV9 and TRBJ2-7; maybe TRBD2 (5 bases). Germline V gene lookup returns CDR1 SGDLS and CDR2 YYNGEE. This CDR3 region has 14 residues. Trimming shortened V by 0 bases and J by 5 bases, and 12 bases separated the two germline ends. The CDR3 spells CASSVAGVLDEQYF. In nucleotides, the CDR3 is TGTGCCAGCAGCGTAGCCGGGGTGTTGGACGAGCAGTACTTC.

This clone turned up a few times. The CDR3 protein is CASSFGSGGTEAFF. DNA for the CDR3: TGTGCCAGCAGCTTCGGCAGCGGAGGGACTGAAGCTTTCTTT. The rearrangement links TRBV11-1 to TRBJ1-1, with D hard to call. V lost 3 bases to trimming and J lost 5 bases, with 13 bases between them. Germline assignment: CDR1 SGHAT and CDR2 FQDESV (reference sequence). This CDR3 comprises 14 residues. The full variable domain, in which reference TRBV11-1 and TRBJ1-1 provide the parts outside the CDR3, is EAEVAQSPRYKITEKSQAVAFWCDPISGHATLYWYRQILGQGPELLVQFQDESVVDDSQLPKDRFSAERLKGVDSTLKIQPAELGDSAMYLCASSFGSGGTEAFFGQGTRLTVV.

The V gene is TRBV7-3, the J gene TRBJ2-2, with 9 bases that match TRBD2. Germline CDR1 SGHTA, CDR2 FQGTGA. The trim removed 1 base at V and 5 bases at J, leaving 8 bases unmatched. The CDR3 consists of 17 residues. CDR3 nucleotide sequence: TGTGCCAGCAGCTTAAATGCGGGAGGGAGTGGGACCGGGGAGCTGTTTTTT. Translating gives CASSLNAGGSGTGELFF.

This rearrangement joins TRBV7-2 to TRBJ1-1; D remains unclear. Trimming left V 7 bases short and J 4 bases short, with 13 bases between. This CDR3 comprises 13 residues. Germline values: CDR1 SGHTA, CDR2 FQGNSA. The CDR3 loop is CASTPLGSTEAFF. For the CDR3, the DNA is TGTGCCAGCACCCCCCTAGGGAGCACTGAAGCTTTCTTT.

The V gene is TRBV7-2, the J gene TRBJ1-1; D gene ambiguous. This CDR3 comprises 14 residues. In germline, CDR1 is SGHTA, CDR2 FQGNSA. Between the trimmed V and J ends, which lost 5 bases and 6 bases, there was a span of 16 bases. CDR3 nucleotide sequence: TGTGCCAGCAGCATTAGGAAGTACGGGGCTGAAGCTTTCTTT. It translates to CASSIRKYGAEAFF.

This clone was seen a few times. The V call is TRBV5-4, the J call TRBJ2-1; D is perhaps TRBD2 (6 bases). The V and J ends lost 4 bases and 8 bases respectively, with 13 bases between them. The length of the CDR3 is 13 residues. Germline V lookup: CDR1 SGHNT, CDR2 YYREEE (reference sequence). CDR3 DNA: TGTGCCAGCAGCACAACTAGCCGCCATGAGCAGTTCTTC. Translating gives CASSTTSRHEQFF.

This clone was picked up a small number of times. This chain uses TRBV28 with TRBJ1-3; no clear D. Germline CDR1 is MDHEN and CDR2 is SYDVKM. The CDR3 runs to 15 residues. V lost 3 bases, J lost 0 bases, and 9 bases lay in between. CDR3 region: CASSFVLRSGNTIYF. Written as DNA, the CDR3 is TGTGCCAGCAGTTTCGTCCTCCGCTCTGGAAACACCATATATTTT.